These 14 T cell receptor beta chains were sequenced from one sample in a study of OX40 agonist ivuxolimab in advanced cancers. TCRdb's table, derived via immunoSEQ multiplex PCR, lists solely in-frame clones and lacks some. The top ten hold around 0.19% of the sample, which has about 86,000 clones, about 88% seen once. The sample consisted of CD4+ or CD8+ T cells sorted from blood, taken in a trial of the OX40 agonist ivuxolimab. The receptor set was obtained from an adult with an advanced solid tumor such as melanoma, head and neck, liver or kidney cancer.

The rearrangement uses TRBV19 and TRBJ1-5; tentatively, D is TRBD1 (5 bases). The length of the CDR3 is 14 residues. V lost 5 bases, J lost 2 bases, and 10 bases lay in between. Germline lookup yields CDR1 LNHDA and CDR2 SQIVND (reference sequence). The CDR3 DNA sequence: TGTGCCAGTAGTTCAGGGTTAGGCAATCAGCCCCAGCATTTT. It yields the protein CASSSGLGNQPQHF.

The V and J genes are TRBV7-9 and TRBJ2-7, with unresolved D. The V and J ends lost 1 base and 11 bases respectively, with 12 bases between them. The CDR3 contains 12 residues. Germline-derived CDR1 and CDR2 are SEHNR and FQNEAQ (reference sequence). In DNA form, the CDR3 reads TGTGCCAGCAGCTTAGAGTTACAGAAGGAGTACTTC. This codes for CASSLELQKEYF. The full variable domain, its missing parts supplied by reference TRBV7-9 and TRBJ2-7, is DTGVSQNPRHKITKRGQNVTFRCDPISEHNRLYWYRQTLGQGPEFLTYFQNEAQLEKSRLLSDRFSAERPKGSFSTLEIQRTEQGDSAMYLCASSLELQKEYFGPGTRLTVT.

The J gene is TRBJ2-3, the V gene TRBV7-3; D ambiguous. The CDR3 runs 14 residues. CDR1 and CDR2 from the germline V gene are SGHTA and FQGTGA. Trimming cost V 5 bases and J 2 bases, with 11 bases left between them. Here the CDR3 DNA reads TGTGCCAGCAGCATCAGCCTCAACACAGATACGCAGTATTTT. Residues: CASSISLNTDTQYF.

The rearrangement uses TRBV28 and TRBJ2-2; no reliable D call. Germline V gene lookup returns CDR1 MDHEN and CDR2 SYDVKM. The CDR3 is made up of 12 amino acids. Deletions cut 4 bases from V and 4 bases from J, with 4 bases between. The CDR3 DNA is TGTGCCAGCAGTTCGAGCACCGGGGAGCTGTTTTTT. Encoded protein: CASSSSTGELFF.

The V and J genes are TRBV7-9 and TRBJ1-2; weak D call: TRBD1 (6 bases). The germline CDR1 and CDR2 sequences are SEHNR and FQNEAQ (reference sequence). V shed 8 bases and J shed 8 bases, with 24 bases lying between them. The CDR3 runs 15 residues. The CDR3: CASRLSRDTAGGYTF. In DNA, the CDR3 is TGTGCCAGCCGTTTGTCCCGGGACACGGCCGGGGGCTACACCTTC.

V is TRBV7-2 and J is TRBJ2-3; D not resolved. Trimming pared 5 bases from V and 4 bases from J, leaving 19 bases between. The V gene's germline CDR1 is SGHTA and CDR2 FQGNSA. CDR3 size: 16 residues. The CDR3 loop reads CASSPRVTVVADTQYF. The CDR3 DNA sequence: TGTGCCAGCAGCCCCCGGGTCACGGTTGTAGCAGATACGCAGTATTTT.

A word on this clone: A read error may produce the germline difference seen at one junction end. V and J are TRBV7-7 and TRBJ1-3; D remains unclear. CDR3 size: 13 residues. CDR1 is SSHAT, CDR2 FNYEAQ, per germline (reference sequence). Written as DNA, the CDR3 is TGTGCTAGCAGCGCGTCGATCGGAAACACCATATATTTT. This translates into CASSASIGNTIYF.

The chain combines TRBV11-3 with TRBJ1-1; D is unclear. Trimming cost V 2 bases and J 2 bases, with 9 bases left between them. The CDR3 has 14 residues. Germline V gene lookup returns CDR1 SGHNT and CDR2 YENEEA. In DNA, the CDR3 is TGTGCCAGCAGCTTATCCGGGGTCAACACTGAAGCTTTCTTT. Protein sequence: CASSLSGVNTEAFF.

The DNA of the CDR3 is TGTGCCAGCAGCCAAGAAGGGCAGGGAGGTTCACCCCTCCACTTT. Its protein is CASSQEGQGGSPLHF. V is TRBV14 and J is TRBJ1-6; TRBD1 is a possible D gene (5 bases). Germline V CDR1 and CDR2: SGHDN, FVKESK. Trimming pared 0 bases from V and 9 bases from J, leaving 12 bases between. This CDR3 spans 15 amino acids.

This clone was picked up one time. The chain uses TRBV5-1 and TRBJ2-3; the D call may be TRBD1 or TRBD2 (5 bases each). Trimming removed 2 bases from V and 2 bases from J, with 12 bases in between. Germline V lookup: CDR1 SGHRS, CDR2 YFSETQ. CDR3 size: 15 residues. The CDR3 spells CASSLGTSFTDTQYF. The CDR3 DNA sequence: TGCGCCAGCAGCTTAGGGACCTCATTCACAGATACGCAGTATTTT.

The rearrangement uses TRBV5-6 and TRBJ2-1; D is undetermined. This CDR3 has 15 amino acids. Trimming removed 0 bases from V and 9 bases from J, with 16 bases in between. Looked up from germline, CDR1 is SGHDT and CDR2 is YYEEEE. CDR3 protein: CASSLVSGRAGEQFF. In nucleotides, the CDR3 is TGTGCCAGCAGCTTGGTGTCGGGTAGGGCCGGTGAGCAGTTCTTC.

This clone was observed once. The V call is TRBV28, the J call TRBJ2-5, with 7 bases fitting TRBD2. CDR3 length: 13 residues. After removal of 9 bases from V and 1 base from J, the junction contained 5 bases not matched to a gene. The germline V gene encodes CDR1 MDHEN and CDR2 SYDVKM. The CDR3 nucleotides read TGTGCCAGGGTCGGACTAGGCCAAGAGACCCAGTACTTC. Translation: CARVGLGQETQYF.

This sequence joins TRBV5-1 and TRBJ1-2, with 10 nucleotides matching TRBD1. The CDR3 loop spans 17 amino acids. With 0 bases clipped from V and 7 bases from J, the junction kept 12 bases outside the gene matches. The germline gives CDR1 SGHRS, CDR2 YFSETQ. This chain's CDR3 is CASSLDGTGAAGGGYTF. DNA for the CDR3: TGCGCCAGCAGCTTGGATGGGACAGGGGCAGCGGGAGGTGGCTACACCTTC.

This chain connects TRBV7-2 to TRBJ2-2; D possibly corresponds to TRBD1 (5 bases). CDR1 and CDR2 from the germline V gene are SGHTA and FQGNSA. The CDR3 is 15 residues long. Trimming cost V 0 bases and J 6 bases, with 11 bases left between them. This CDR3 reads CASSLAGQLAGELFF. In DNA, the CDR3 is TGTGCCAGCAGCTTAGCGGGGCAGCTAGCCGGGGAGCTGTTTTTT.